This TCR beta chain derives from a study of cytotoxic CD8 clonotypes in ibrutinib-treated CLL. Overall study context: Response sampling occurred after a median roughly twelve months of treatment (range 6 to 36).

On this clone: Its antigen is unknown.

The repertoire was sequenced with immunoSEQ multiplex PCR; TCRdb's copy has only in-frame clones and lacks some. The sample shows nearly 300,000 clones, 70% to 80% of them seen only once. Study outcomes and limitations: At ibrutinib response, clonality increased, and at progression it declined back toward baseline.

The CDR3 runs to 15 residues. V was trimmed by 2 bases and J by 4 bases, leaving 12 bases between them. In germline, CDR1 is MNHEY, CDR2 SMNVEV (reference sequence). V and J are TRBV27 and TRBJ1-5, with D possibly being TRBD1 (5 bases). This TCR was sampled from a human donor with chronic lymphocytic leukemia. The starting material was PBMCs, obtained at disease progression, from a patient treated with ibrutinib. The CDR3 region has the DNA TGTGCCAGCAGTTTAAACAGGAGGGAAAATCAGCCCCAGCATTTT. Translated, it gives CASSLNRRENQPQHF.